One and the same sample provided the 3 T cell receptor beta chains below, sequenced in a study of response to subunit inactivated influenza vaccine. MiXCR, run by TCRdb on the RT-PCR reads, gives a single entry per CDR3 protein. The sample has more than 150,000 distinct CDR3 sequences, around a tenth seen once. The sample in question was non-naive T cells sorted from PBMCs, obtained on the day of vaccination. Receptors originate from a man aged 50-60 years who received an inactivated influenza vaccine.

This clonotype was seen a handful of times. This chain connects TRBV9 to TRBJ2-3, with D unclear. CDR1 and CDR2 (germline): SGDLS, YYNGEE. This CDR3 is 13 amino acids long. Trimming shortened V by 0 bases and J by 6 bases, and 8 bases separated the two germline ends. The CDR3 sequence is CASSVGPQDTQYF. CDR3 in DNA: TGTGCCAGCAGCGTAGGCCCTCAGGATACGCAGTATTTT. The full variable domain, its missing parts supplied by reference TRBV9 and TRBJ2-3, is DSGVTQTPKHLITATGQRVTLRCSPRSGDLSVYWYQQSLDQGLQFLIQYYNGEERAKGNILERFSAQQFPDLHSELNLSSLELGDSALYFCASSVGPQDTQYFGPGTRLTVL.

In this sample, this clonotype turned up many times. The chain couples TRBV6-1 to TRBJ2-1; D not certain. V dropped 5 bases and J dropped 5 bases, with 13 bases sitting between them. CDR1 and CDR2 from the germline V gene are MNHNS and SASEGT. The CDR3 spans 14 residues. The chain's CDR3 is CASSTARWDNEQFF. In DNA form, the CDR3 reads TGTGCCAGCAGTACAGCCAGGTGGGACAATGAGCAGTTCTTC.

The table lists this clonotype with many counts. The CDR3 loop reads CASSWTSGGGETQYF. The DNA of the CDR3 is TGTGCCAGCAGCTGGACTAGCGGGGGTGGAGAGACCCAGTACTTC. The chain employs TRBV11-2 and TRBJ2-5, with TRBD2 matching 13 bases. Trimming removed 4 bases from V and 4 bases from J; junction bases left unmatched: 3. Germline V CDR1 and CDR2: SGHAT, FQNNGV. The CDR3 covers 15 residues.